This TCR beta chain was identified during a study of blood T cell repertoires in COVID-19. Study-wide context: The United States, Italy and Spain provided the acute and convalescent COVID-19 samples. T cells, B-cell-depleted T cells, or PBMCs supplied cDNA or gDNA.

This clone showed up just once. Participants' reported clinical history set cohort assignment. Profiling relied on immunoSEQ multiplex PCR, and the TCRdb table lists in-frame clones only, not all of them. Here the sample spans about 220,000 clones, approximately 90% being singletons. Trimming removed 3 bases from V and 0 bases from J, with 14 bases in between. CDR3 length equals 16 residues. Per germline, CDR1 SGHTA and CDR2 FQGTGA. The sequenced sample consisted of PBMCs or T cells enriched from blood (not recorded which). The rearrangement uses TRBV7-3 and TRBJ1-1; D is undetermined. This receptor was obtained from a woman between 40 and 55 years old with acute COVID-19. The CDR3 protein is CASSLVGLNMNTEAFF. As DNA, the CDR3 is TGTGCCAGCAGCTTGGTAGGACTCAACATGAACACTGAAGCTTTCTTT.